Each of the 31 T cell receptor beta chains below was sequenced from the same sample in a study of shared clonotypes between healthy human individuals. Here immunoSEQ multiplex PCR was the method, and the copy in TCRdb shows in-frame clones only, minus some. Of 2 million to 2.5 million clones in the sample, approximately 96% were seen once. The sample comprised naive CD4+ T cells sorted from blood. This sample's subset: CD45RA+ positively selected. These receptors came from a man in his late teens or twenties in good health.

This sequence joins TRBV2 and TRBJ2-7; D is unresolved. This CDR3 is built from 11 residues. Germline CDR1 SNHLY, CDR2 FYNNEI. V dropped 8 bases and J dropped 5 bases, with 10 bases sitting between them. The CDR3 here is CASGRLDEQYF. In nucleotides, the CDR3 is TGTGCCAGCGGCAGGTTGGACGAGCAGTACTTC. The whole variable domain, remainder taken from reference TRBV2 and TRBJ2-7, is EPEVTQTPSHQVTQMGQEVILRCVPISNHLYFYWYRQILGQKVEFLVSFYNNEISEKSEIFDDQFSVERPDGSNFTLKIRSTKLEDSAMYFCASGRLDEQYFGPGTRLTVT.

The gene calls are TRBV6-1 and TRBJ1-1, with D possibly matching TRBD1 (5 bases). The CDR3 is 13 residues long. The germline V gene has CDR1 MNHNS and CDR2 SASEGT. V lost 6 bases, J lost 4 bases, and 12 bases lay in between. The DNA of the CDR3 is TGTGCCAGCAGCACCCAGGGAAGCACTGAAGCTTTCTTT. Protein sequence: CASSTQGSTEAFF.

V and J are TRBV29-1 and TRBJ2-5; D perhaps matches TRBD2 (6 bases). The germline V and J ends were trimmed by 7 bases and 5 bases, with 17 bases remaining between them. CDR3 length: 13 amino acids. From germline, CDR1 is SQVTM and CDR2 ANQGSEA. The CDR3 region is CSGLGLTGETQYF. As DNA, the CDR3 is TGCAGCGGGTTGGGACTGACTGGGGAGACCCAGTACTTC.

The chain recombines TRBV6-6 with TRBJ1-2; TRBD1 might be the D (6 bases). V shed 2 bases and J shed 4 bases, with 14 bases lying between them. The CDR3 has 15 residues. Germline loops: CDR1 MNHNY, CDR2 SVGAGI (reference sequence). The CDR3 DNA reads TGTGCCAGCAGTTACCCCCCAGGGGTCGGCTATGGCTACACCTTC. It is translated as CASSYPPGVGYGYTF.

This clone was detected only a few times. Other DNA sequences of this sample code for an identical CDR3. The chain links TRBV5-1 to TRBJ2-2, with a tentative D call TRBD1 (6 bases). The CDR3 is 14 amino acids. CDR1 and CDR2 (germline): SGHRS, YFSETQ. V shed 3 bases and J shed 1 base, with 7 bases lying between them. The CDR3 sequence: CASSSTGNTGELFF. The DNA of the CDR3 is TGCGCCAGCAGCTCGACAGGGAACACCGGGGAGCTGTTTTTT.

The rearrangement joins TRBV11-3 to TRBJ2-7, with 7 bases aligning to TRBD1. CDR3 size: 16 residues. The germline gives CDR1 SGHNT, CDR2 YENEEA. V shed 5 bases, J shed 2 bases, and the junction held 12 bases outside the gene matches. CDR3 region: CASSPEYTGETYEQYF. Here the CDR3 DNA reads TGTGCCAGCAGCCCGGAGTATACAGGGGAAACCTACGAGCAGTACTTC.

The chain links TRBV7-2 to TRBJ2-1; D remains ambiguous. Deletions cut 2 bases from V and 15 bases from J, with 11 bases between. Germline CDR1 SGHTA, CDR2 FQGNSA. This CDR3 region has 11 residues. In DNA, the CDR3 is TGTGCCAGCAGCTTAAGCGAGATTCGGTTCTTC. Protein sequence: CASSLSEIRFF.

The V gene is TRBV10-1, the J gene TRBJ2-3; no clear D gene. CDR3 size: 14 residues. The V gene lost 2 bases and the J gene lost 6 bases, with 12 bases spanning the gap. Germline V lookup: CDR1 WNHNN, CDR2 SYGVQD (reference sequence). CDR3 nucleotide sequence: TGCGCCAGCAGTGAGAGGCTCCCCGGGGATACGCAGTATTTT. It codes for CASSERLPGDTQYF.

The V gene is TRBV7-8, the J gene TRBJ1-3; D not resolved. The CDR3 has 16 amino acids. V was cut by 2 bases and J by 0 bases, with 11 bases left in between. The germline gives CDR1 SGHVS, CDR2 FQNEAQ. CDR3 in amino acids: CASSLTTPSSGNTIYF. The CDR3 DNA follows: TGTGCCAGCAGCTTAACCACACCGAGCTCTGGAAACACCATATATTTT.

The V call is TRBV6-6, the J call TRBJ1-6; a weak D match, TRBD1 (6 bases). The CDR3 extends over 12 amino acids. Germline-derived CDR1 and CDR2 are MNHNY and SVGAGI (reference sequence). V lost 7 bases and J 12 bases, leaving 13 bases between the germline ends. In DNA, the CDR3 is TGTGCCAGCAATACAGGGAATCGACCCCTCCACTTT. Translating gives CASNTGNRPLHF.

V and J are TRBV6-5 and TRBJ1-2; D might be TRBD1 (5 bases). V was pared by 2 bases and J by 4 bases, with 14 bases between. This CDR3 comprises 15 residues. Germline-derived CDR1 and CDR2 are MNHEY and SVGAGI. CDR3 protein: CASSYARQGSYGYTF. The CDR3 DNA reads TGTGCCAGCAGTTACGCCCGTCAGGGTTCCTATGGCTACACCTTC.

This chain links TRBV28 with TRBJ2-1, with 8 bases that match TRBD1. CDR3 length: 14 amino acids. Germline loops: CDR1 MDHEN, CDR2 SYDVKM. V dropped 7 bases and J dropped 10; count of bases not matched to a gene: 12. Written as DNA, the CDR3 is TGTGCCAGCACCAGGCCTCAGGGGGCGGGCGAGCAGTTCTTC. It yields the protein CASTRPQGAGEQFF.

The CDR3 DNA reads TGTGCTAGTGGTTTGGTAACTCTTGGAAGGCGGGAAACGCAGTATTTT. Translation: CASGLVTLGRRETQYF. V and J are TRBV12-5 and TRBJ2-3; a weak D match, TRBD2 (6 bases). The CDR3 covers 16 residues. V was pared by 0 bases and J by 9 bases, with 19 bases between. Germline values: CDR1 LGHNT, CDR2 FRNRAP.

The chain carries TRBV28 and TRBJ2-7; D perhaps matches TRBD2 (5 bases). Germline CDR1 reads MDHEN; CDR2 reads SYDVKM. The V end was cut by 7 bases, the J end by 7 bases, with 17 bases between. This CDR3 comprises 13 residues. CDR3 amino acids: CASNLVDGVEQYF. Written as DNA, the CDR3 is TGTGCCAGCAACCTCGTCGACGGGGTGGAGCAGTACTTC.

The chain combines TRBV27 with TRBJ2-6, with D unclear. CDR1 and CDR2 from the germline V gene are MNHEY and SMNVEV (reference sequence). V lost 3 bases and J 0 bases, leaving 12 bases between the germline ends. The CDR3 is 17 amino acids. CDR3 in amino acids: CASSFWHGDSGANVLTF. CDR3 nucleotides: TGTGCCAGCAGTTTCTGGCATGGGGACTCTGGGGCCAACGTCCTGACTTTC.

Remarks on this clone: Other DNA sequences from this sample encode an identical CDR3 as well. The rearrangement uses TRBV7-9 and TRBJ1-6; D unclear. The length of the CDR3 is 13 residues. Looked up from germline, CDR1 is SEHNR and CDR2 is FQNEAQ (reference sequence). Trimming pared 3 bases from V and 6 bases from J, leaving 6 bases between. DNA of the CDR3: TGTGCCAGCAGCTTGGAGGGTAATTCACCCCTCCACTTT. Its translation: CASSLEGNSPLHF.

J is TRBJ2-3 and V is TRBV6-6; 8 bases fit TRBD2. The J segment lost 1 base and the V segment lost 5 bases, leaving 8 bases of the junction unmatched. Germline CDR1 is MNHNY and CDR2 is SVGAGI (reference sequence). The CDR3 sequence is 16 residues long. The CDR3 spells CASSRLSGSRTDTQYF. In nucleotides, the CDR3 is TGTGCCAGCAGTCGGCTAAGCGGGAGTCGCACAGATACGCAGTATTTT.

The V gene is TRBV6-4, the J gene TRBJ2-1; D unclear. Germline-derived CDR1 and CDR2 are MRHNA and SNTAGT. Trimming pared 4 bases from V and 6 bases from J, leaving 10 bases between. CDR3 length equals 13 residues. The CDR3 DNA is TGTGCCAGCAGTGTGGACCAGTTCAATGAGCAGTTCTTC. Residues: CASSVDQFNEQFF.

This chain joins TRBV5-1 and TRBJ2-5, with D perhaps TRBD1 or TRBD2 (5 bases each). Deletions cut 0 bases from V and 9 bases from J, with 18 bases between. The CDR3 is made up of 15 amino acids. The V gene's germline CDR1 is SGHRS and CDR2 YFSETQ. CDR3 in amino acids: CASSLGGQGPLAQYF. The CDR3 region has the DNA TGCGCCAGCAGCTTGGGCGGGCAGGGTCCTTTGGCCCAGTACTTC.

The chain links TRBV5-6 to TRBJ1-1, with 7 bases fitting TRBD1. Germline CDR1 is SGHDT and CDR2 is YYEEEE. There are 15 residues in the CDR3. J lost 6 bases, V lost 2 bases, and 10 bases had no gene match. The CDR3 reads CASSFLGQYLSEAFF. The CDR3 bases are TGTGCCAGCAGCTTCTTGGGACAGTACCTGTCTGAAGCTTTCTTT. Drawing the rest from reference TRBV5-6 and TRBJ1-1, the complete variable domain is DAGVTQSPTHLIKTRGQQVTLRCSPKSGHDTVSWYQQALGQGPQFIFQYYEEEERQRGNFPDRFSGHQFPNYSSELNVNALLLGDSALYLCASSFLGQYLSEAFFGQGTRLTVV.

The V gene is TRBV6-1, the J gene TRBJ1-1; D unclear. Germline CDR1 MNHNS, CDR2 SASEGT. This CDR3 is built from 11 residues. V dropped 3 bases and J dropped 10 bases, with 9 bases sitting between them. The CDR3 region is CASSDRVLAFF. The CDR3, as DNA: TGTGCCAGCAGTGATCGGGTGTTAGCTTTCTTT.

The CDR3 is CASLLQGGHETQYF. CDR3 nucleotides: TGCGCCAGTCTCCTTCAGGGGGGGCACGAGACCCAGTACTTC. The genes are TRBV5-1 and TRBJ2-5, with D tentatively TRBD1 or TRBD2 (7 bases each). The CDR3 spans 14 residues. Germline values: CDR1 SGHRS, CDR2 YFSETQ. The V gene lost 8 bases and the J gene lost 5 bases, with 19 bases spanning the gap.

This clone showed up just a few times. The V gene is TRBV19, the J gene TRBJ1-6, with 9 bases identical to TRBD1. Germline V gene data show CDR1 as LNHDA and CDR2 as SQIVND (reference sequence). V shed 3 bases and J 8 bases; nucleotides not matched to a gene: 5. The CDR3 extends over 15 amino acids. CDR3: CASSMGDRDDSPLHF. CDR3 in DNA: TGTGCCAGTAGTATGGGGGACAGGGATGATTCACCCCTCCACTTT.

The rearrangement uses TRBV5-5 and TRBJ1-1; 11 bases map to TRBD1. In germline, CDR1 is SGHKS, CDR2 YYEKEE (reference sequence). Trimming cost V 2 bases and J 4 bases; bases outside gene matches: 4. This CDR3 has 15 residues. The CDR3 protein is CASSFTGTGGTEAFF. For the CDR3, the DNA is TGTGCCAGCAGCTTCACCGGGACAGGGGGCACTGAAGCTTTCTTT. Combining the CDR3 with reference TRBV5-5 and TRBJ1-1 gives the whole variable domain DAGVTQSPTHLIKTRGQQVTLRCSPISGHKSVSWYQQVLGQGPQFIFQYYEKEERGRGNFPDRFSARQFPNYSSELNVNALLLGDSALYLCASSFTGTGGTEAFFGQGTRLTVV.

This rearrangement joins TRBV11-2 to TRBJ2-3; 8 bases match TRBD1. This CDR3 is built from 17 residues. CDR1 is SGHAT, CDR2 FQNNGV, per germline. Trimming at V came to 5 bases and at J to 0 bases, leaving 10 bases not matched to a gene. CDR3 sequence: CASSLGTGRPSTDTQYF. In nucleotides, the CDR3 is TGTGCCAGCAGCCTAGGGACAGGTCGTCCTAGCACAGATACGCAGTATTTT.

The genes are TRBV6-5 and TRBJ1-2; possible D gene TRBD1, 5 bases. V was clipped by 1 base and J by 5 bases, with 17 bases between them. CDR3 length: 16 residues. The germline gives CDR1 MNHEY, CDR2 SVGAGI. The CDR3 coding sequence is TGTGCCAGCAGTTACTACCTAAAGACAGAACCTTATGGCTACACCTTC. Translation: CASSYYLKTEPYGYTF.

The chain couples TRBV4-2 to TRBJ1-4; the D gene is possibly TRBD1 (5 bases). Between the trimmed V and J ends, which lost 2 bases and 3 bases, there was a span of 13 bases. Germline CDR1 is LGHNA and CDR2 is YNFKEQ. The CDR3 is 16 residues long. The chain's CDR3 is CASSQSSGTANEKLFF. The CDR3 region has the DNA TGTGCCAGCAGCCAATCCTCCGGGACGGCTAATGAAAAACTGTTTTTT.

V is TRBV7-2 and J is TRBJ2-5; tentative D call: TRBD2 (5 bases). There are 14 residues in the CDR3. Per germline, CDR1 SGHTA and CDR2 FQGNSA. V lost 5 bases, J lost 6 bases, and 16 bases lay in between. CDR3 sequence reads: CASSPDWVGKTQYF. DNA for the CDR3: TGTGCCAGCAGCCCGGACTGGGTCGGGAAGACCCAGTACTTC.

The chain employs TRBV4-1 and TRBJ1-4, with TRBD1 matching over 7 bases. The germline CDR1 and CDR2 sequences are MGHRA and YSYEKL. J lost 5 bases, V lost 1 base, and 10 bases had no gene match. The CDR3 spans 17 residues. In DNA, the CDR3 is TGCGCCAGCAGCCAAGTTTTCGCACAGGGGAGGAATGAAAAACTGTTTTTT. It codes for CASSQVFAQGRNEKLFF.

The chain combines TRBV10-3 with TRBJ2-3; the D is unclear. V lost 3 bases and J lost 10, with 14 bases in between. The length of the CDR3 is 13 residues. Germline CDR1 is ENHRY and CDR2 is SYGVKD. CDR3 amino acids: CAISDLLASAQYF. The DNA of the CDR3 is TGTGCCATCAGTGACCTTCTTGCGAGCGCGCAGTATTTT.

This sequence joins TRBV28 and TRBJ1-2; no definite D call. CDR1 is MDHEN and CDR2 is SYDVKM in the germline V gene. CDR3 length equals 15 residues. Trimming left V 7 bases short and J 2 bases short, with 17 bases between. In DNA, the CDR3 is TGTGCCAGCACCGCCGCGAGGCAGGCCAACTATGGCTACACCTTC. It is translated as CASTAARQANYGYTF.